Listed below are T cell receptor beta chains from one sample, sequenced in a study of Graves' ophthalmopathy and Graves' hyperthyroidism. One entry per CDR3 protein results from TCRdb running MiXCR on the multiplex PCR reads. This sample has roughly 1.1 million distinct CDR3 sequences, with less than 45% found just once. Material for sequencing was peripheral blood or thyroid tissue (not recorded which). Receptors were obtained from an adult man with Graves' hyperthyroidism. The CDR3 runs from the conserved cysteine through the conserved F or W. A D gene is named only where the DNA matches it firmly. Rows give clone size only sometimes, using once, few, many, or a class for an expanded clone.

j_call v_call clone_size cdr3_length d_call cdr3_aa cdr3_nt
TRBJ1-5 TRBV5-4 . 13 TRBD1 CASNRGFNQPQHF TGTGCCAGCAACAGGGGATTCAATCAGCCCCAGCATTTT
TRBJ2-7 TRBV7-6 many 14 . CASSGPRINSEQYF TGTGCCAGCAGCGGCCCAAGGATTAACTCCGAGCAGTACTTC
TRBJ2-2 TRBV7-8 many 14 . CASSRSGNTGELFF TGTGCCAGCAGCCGTTCAGGGAACACCGGGGAGCTGTTTTTT
TRBJ1-4 TRBV7-2 many 13 TRBD1 CASGQGRNEKLFF TGTGCCAGCGGACAGGGACGGAATGAAAAACTGTTTTTT
TRBJ2-6 TRBV9 many 16 . CASSVLSLSGANVLTF TGTGCCAGCAGCGTTCTATCCTTATCTGGGGCCAACGTCCTGACTTTC
TRBJ1-2 TRBV28 . 14 TRBD1 CASSTSGGHYGYTF TGTGCCAGCAGTACGTCAGGGGGCCACTATGGCTACACCTTC
TRBJ2-7 TRBV15 . 21 . CATSGAGHTTRGSLISYEQYF TGTGCCACCAGCGGGGCGGGACATACCACCAGGGGAAGCCTTATCTCCTACGAGCAGTACTTC
TRBJ2-7 TRBV28 few 12 . CASSRSVYEQYF TGTGCCAGCAGTCGGTCTGTCTACGAGCAGTACTTC
TRBJ2-7 TRBV20-1 many 14 . CSARERLVSYEQYF TGCAGTGCTAGGGAACGACTAGTTAGCTACGAGCAGTACTTC
TRBJ2-7 TRBV7-9 many 16 TRBD2 CASSPPPGSGRSEQYF TGTGCCAGCAGCCCGCCTCCGGGGAGCGGGAGGAGCGAGCAGTACTTC